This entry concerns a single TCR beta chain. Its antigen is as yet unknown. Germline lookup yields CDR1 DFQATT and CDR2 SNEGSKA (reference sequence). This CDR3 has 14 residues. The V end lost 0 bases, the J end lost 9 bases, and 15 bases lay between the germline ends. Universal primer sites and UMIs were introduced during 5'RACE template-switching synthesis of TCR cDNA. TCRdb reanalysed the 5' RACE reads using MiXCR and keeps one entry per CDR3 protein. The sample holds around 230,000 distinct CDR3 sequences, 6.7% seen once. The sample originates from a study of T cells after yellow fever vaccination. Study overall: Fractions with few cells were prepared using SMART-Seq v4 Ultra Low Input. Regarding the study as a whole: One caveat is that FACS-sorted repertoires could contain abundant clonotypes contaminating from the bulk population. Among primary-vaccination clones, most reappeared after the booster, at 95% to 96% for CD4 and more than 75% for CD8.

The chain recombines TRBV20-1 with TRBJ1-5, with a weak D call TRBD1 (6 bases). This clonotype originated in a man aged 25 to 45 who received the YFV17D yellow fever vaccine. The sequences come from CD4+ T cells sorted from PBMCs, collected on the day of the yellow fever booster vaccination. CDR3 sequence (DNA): TGCAGTGCTAGAGACGAGACAGGAAACGGGCCCCAGCATTTT. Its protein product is CSARDETGNGPQHF.